This T cell receptor (beta chain) was recorded in a study of blood T cell repertoires in COVID-19. Study-level background: Sample material is recorded as cDNA or gDNA derived from T cells, B-cell-depleted T cells, or PBMCs.

Libraries were prepared by immunoSEQ multiplex PCR; TCRdb keeps only in-frame clonotypes and omits some of them. The data show under 100,000 clones, approximately 84% seen once. Trimming cost V 7 bases and J 6 bases, with 16 bases left between them. CDR3 length: 15 residues. The germline V gene has CDR1 SGHTA and CDR2 FQGNSA. This sequence originates from a man aged 80 or over with active or convalescent COVID-19. This chain links TRBV7-2 with TRBJ1-6, with no clear D. The sample taken for sequencing was peripheral blood. The CDR3 loop reads CASTLSPVPNSPLHF. CDR3 nucleotide sequence: TGTGCCAGCACCCTATCCCCCGTACCTAATTCACCCCTCCACTTT. The full variable domain, completed using reference TRBV7-2 and TRBJ1-6, is GAGVSQSPSNKVTEKGKDVELRCDPISGHTALYWYRQSLGQGLEFLIYFQGNSAPDKSGLPSDRFSAERTGGSVSTLTIQRTQQEDSAVYLCASTLSPVPNSPLHFGNGTRLTVT.